This T cell receptor (beta chain) appears in the sequencing data of a study of blood T cell repertoires in COVID-19. How the authors handled the data: Amplifying reference gene primers gave estimates of nucleated cell counts. Profiling relied on immunoSEQ multiplex PCR, and the TCRdb table lists in-frame clones only, not all of them. V and J calls plus clone size are reproduced from that table; the DNA served to infer D and trimming. In the table there are some 260,000 clones, 80% to 95% of which are singletons. V lost 0 bases and J lost 7; bases outside the gene matches: 5. Per the germline V gene, CDR1 is SGHRS and CDR2 is YFSETQ. This CDR3 comprises 15 residues. The participants were between about 18 and 95 years old and came from roughly 24 US areas.

The J gene is TRBJ1-1, the V gene TRBV5-1; 11 bases fit TRBD1. The sequence derives from a woman aged 18-29 years who had recovered from COVID-19. The sample was PBMCs or T cells enriched from blood (not recorded which). Here the CDR3 reads CASSLGTGGSYEAFF. The CDR3 DNA follows: TGCGCCAGCAGCTTGGGGACAGGGGGCTCTTATGAAGCTTTCTTT.